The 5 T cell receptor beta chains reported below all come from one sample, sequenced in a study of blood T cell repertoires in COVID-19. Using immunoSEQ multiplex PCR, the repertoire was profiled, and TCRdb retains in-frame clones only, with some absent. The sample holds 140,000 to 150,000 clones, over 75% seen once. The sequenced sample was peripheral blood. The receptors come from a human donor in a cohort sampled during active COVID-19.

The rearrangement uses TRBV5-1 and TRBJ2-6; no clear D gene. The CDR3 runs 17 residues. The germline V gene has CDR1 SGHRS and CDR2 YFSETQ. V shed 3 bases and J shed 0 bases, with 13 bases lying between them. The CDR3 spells CASSSQPGASGANVLTF. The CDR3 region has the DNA TGCGCCAGCAGCTCACAACCCGGAGCCTCTGGGGCCAACGTCCTGACTTTC.

As DNA, the CDR3 is TGTGCCAGCAGCCAAGCCCCAACGGGGGGTCGCTTCTTC. This encodes CASSQAPTGGRFF. The V call is TRBV14, the J call TRBJ2-1; 7 bases fit TRBD2. The germline V gene encodes CDR1 SGHDN and CDR2 FVKESK. This CDR3 region has 13 residues. Trimming took 1 base from V and 16 from J; bases not matched to a gene: 10.

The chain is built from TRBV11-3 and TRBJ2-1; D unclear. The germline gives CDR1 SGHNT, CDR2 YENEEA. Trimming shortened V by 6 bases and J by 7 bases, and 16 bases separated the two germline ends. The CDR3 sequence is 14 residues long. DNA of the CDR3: TGTGCCAGCAGGCCCGAGTGGTCGATGAATGAGCAGTTCTTC. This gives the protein CASRPEWSMNEQFF. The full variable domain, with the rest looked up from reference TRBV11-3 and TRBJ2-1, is EAGVVQSPRYKIIEKKQPVAFWCNPISGHNTLYWYLQNLGQGPELLIRYENEEAVDDSQLPKDRFSAERLKGVDSTLKIQPAELGDSAVYLCASRPEWSMNEQFFGPGTRLTVL.

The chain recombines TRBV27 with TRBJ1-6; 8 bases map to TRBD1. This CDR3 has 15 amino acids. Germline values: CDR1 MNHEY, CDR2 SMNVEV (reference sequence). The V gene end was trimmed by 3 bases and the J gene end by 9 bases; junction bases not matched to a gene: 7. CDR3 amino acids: CASSFSGGEGSPLHF. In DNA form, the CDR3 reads TGTGCCAGCAGTTTTTCAGGGGGCGAAGGTTCACCCCTCCACTTT.

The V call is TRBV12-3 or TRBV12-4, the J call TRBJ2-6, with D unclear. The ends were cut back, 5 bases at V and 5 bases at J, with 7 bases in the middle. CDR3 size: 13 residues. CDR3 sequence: CASSDFRANVLTF. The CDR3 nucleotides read TGTGCCAGCAGTGACTTTCGGGCCAACGTCCTGACTTTC.